This T cell receptor (beta chain) was documented in a study of cytomegalovirus exposure and HLA in healthy donors. Study results and limitations: Owing to their indistinguishability, certain V segments, notably TRBV6-2 and TRBV6-3, were excluded. The authors enumerated roughly 180 TCR beta chains as linked to cytomegalovirus. Sequence variants that were highly shared formed a cluster that was likely a sequencing artifact.

The ends lost 5 bases at V and 10 bases at J; junction bases unmatched: 12. The CDR3 sequence is 14 residues long. The germline V gene has CDR1 SNHLY and CDR2 FYNNEI. As to this clone: Antigen specificity is unknown.

The PCR ran on 60 Vbeta and 13 Jbeta primers. Using immunoSEQ multiplex PCR, the repertoire was profiled, and TCRdb retains in-frame clones only, with some absent. This sample has some 170,000 clones, with approximately 80% found just once. The rearrangement links TRBV2 to TRBJ1-1, with 8 positions matching TRBD1. This receptor was identified in a man aged 30 to 45 in good health and CMV-seronegative. The sample consisted of PBMCs. The chain's CDR3 is CASSRGQEPAGAFF. CDR3 coding DNA: TGTGCCAGCAGTAGGGGACAGGAGCCTGCGGGAGCTTTCTTT.